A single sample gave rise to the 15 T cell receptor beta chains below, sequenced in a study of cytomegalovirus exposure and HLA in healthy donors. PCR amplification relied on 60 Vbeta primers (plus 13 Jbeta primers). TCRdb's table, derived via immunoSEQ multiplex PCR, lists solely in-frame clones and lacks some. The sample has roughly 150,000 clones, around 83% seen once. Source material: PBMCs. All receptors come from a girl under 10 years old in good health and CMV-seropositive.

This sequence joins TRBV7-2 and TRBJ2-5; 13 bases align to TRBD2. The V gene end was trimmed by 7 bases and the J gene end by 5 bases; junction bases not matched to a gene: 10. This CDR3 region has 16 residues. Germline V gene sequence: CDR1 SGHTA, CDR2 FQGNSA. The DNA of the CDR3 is TGTGCCAGCATACCGGGGACTAGCGGGATTCGGGAGACCCAGTACTTC. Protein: CASIPGTSGIRETQYF.

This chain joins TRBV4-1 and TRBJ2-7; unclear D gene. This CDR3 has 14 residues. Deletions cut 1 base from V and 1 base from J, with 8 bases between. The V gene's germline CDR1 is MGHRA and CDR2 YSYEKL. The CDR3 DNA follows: TGCGCCAGCAGCCAAGTTCCCCCGTCCTACGAGCAGTACTTC. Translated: CASSQVPPSYEQYF.

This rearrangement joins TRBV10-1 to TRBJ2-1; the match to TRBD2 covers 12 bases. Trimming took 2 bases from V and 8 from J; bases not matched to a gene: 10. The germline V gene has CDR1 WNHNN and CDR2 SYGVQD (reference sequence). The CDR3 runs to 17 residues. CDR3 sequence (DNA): TGCGCCAGCAGTGAGGGACTAGCGGGATTCCCCTCGGATGAGCAGTTCTTC. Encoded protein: CASSEGLAGFPSDEQFF.

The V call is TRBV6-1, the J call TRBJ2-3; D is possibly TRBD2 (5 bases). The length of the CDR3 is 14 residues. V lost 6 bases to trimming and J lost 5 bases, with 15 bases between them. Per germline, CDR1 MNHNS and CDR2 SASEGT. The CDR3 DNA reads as TGTGCCAGCAGCCTAGCTGGAGTTGGAGATACGCAGTATTTT. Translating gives CASSLAGVGDTQYF.

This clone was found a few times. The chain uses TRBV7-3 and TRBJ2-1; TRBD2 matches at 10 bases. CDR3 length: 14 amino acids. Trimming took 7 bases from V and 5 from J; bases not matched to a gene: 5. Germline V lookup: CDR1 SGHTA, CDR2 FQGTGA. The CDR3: CASNEAGGDNEQFF. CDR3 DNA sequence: TGTGCCAGCAACGAAGCGGGAGGGGACAATGAGCAGTTCTTC.

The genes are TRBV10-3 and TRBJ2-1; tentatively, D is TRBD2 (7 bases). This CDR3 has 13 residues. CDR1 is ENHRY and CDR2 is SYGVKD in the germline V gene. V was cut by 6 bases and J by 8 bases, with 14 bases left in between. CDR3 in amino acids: CAIRGGGLDEQFF. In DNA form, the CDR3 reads TGTGCCATCAGAGGGGGAGGGTTGGATGAGCAGTTCTTC.

The CDR3 DNA reads TGCGCCAGCAGACCCAACCTAGGACAGGCGAACACTGAAGCTTTCTTT. Protein sequence: CASRPNLGQANTEAFF. V and J are TRBV10-2 and TRBJ1-1, with TRBD1 identical over 7 bases. The CDR3 totals 16 residues. The V gene end was trimmed by 6 bases and the J gene end by 1 base; junction bases not matched to a gene: 11. CDR1 WSHSY and CDR2 SAAADI come from the germline V gene.

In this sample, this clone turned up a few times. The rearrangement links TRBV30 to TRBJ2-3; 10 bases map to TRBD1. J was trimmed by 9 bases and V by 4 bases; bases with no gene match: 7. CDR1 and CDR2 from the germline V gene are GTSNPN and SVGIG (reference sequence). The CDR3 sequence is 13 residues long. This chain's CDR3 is CAWTRDRGRTQYF. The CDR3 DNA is TGTGCCTGGACCCGGGACAGGGGACGGACGCAGTATTTT.

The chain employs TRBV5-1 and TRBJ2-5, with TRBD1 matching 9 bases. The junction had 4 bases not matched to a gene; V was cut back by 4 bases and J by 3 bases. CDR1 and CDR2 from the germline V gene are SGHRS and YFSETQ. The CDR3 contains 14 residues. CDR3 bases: TGCGCCAGCAGCCTAAGGACAGGGGAAGAGACCCAGTACTTC. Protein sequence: CASSLRTGEETQYF.

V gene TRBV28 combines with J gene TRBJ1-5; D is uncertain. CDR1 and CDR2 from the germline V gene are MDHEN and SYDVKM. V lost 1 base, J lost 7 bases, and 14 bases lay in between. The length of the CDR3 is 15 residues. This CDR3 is CASSLFSRKGQPQHF. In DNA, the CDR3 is TGTGCCAGCAGTTTATTCTCCAGGAAAGGACAGCCCCAGCATTTT.

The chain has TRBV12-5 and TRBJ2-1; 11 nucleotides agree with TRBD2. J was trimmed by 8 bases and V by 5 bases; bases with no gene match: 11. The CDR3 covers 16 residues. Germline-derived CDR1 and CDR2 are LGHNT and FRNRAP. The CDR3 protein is CASGPGASGGSDEQFF. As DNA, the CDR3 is TGTGCTAGTGGTCCTGGGGCTAGCGGGGGGTCCGATGAGCAGTTCTTC.

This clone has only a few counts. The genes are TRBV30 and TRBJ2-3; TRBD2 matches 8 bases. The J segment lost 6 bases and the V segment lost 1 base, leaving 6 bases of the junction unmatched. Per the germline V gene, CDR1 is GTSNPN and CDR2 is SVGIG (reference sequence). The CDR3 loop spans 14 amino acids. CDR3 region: CAWSEAGVRDTQYF. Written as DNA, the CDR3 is TGTGCCTGGAGTGAAGCGGGAGTTCGGGATACGCAGTATTTT.

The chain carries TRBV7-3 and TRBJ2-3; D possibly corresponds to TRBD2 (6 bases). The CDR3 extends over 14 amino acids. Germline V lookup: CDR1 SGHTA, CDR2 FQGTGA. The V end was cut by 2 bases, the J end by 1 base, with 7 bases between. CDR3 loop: CASSLRERTDTQYF. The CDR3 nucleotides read TGTGCCAGCAGCTTACGGGAGCGCACAGATACGCAGTATTTT.

In nucleotides, the CDR3 is TGTGCCAGCAGCGCTTTCAGGGGATACAATGAGCAGTTCTTC. Its protein is CASSAFRGYNEQFF. The J gene is TRBJ2-1, the V gene TRBV28, with a weak D call TRBD1 (6 bases). V lost 6 bases and J lost 4, with 13 bases in between. Germline values: CDR1 MDHEN, CDR2 SYDVKM. The CDR3 runs to 14 residues. The variable domain in full, completed from reference TRBV28 and TRBJ2-1, reads DVKVTQSSRYLVKRTGEKVFLECVQDMDHENMFWYRQDPGLGLRLIYFSYDVKMKEKGDIPEGYSVSREKKERFSLILESASTNQTSMYLCASSAFRGYNEQFFGPGTRLTVL.

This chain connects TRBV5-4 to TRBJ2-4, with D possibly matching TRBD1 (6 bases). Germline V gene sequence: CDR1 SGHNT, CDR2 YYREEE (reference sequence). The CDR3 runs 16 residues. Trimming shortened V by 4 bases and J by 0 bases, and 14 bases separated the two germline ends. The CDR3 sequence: CASSVTGILAKNIQYF. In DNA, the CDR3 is TGTGCCAGCAGCGTAACAGGGATACTAGCCAAAAACATTCAGTACTTC.